The 17 T cell receptor beta chains listed next were all sequenced from one sample in a study of early T cells in non-severe SARS-CoV-2 infection. TCRdb recomputed calls from the 5' RACE reads with MiXCR, one row per CDR3 protein. The sample holds around 63,000 distinct CDR3 sequences, 4.5% to 7.5% seen once. This specimen consisted of whole blood, obtained at baseline. These receptor sequences come from an adult who was a healthcare worker with PCR-confirmed SARS-CoV-2 infection or an uninfected control (not recorded which).

There are a few counts of this clonotype. The rearrangement links TRBV28 to TRBJ2-7; the D gene is possibly TRBD2 (5 bases). With 3 bases removed from V and 1 base from J, the gap between germline ends came to 16 bases. The germline gives CDR1 MDHEN, CDR2 SYDVKM. The CDR3 has 16 amino acids. The CDR3 DNA reads TGTGCCAGCAGTTTCCTCTCGGGAAAACTGTCCTACGAGCAGTACTTC. This gives the protein CASSFLSGKLSYEQYF.

This clonotype has at least ten counts. V is TRBV27 and J is TRBJ1-2; possibly TRBD1 for D (6 bases). CDR1 and CDR2 from the germline V gene are MNHEY and SMNVEV (reference sequence). V shed 0 bases and J shed 4 bases, with 15 bases lying between them. The length of the CDR3 is 16 residues. CDR3 sequence reads: CASSLSGGGLGYGYTF. The CDR3 DNA is TGTGCCAGCAGTTTATCCGGGGGCGGGTTGGGCTATGGCTACACCTTC.

The sample holds many counts of this clonotype. This chain uses TRBV27 with TRBJ1-2, with TRBD1 identical over 8 bases. V dropped 6 bases and J dropped 4; count of bases not matched to a gene: 4. Germline V gene lookup returns CDR1 MNHEY and CDR2 SMNVEV (reference sequence). The CDR3 sequence is 13 residues long. DNA of the CDR3: TGTGCCAGCAGCCTGACAGGGGCCTATGGCTACACCTTC. It yields the protein CASSLTGAYGYTF.

This clonotype was found many times. The genes are TRBV7-9 and TRBJ2-3, with 8 bases identical to TRBD2. The CDR3 is 17 amino acids. The V and J ends lost 5 bases and 3 bases, in that order; junction bases with no gene match: 13. Per the germline V gene, CDR1 is SEHNR and CDR2 is FQNEAQ (reference sequence). DNA for the CDR3: TGTGCCAGCAGCCCATCGTGGGCGGGAGGAGGAACAGATACGCAGTATTTT. As protein: CASSPSWAGGGTDTQYF.

This clonotype has a handful of counts. The chain carries TRBV11-2 and TRBJ2-3, with unresolved D. This CDR3 has 12 residues. V lost 2 bases and J 5 bases, leaving 5 bases between the germline ends. Germline V CDR1 and CDR2: SGHAT, FQNNGV. CDR3 amino acids: CASSLYEDTQYF. In nucleotides, the CDR3 is TGTGCCAGCAGCTTATATGAAGATACGCAGTATTTT.

The chain combines TRBV18 with TRBJ2-3, with D possibly being TRBD1 (6 bases). Trimming cost V 1 base and J 0 bases, with 14 bases left between them. The CDR3 runs to 17 residues. Germline assignment: CDR1 KGHSH and CDR2 LQKENI. The CDR3 sequence is CASSPRTTGASTDTQYF. CDR3 in DNA: TGTGCCAGCTCACCACGAACGACAGGAGCTAGCACAGATACGCAGTATTTT.

This clonotype has a count of ten or more. The V call is TRBV6-5, the J call TRBJ2-5, with TRBD1 matching over 8 bases. The V and J ends lost 3 bases and 4 bases, in that order; junction bases with no gene match: 4. Per germline, CDR1 MNHEY and CDR2 SVGAGI. The CDR3 sequence is 14 residues long. CDR3 loop: CASSYSGGLETQYF. The CDR3 nucleotides read TGTGCCAGCAGTTATTCAGGGGGCTTAGAGACCCAGTACTTC.

The DNA of the CDR3 is TGTGCCAGCAGCCACGACAGGGAGCAGTACTTC. Residues: CASSHDREQYF. V and J are TRBV7-9 and TRBJ2-7; the D gene is possibly TRBD1 (6 bases). The CDR3 has 11 residues. Germline lookup yields CDR1 SEHNR and CDR2 FQNEAQ (reference sequence). Trimming removed 5 bases from V and 7 bases from J, with 9 bases in between.

This clonotype was counted many times. This chain connects TRBV5-1 to TRBJ2-2; no reliable D call. The CDR3 spans 15 residues. The ends were cut back, 3 bases at V and 4 bases at J, with 13 bases in the middle. Germline CDR1 and CDR2: SGHRS and YFSETQ. CDR3 sequence: CASSSLQPGTGELFF. The DNA for the CDR3 is TGCGCCAGCAGCTCATTACAGCCGGGCACCGGGGAGCTGTTTTTT.

This clonotype has a count of ten or more. The rearrangement links TRBV28 to TRBJ1-5; 7 bases line up with TRBD1. V gave up 3 bases and J gave up 3 bases; unmatched junction bases: 5. CDR3 length equals 15 residues. Germline assignment: CDR1 MDHEN and CDR2 SYDVKM. In DNA, the CDR3 is TGTGCCAGCAGTTTGGTGGGACAGTCCAATCAGCCCCAGCATTTT. Translated: CASSLVGQSNQPQHF.

This clonotype was recorded many times. The genes are TRBV7-8 and TRBJ2-5, with D tentatively TRBD1 or TRBD2 (5 bases each). The CDR3 sequence is 14 residues long. V gave up 0 bases and J gave up 3 bases, with 8 bases separating them. Germline CDR1 SGHVS, CDR2 FQNEAQ. Here the CDR3 DNA reads TGTGCCAGCAGCTTAGCGAGGGGAGAAGAGACCCAGTACTTC. Translating gives CASSLARGEETQYF.

In its sample, this clonotype was seen many times. The chain combines TRBV29-1 with TRBJ2-1; TRBD2 matches 8 bases. Per the germline V gene, CDR1 is SQVTM and CDR2 is ANQGSEA. The J segment lost 3 bases and the V segment lost 8 bases, leaving 6 bases of the junction unmatched. The CDR3 runs 13 residues. The DNA of the CDR3 is TGCAGCACCGCTAGCGGGTTCTACAATGAGCAGTTCTTC. This encodes CSTASGFYNEQFF.

This clonotype was observed a handful of times. This chain connects TRBV5-1 to TRBJ1-2, with 7 bases aligning to TRBD1. V gave up 1 base and J gave up 0 bases; unmatched junction bases: 9. Germline-derived CDR1 and CDR2 are SGHRS and YFSETQ. This CDR3 has 17 residues. CDR3 nucleotides: TGCGCCAGCAGCTTGCGACAGGGAGGAGGAACTAACTATGGCTACACCTTC. Protein sequence: CASSLRQGGGTNYGYTF.

The table lists this clonotype with many counts. V and J are TRBV19 and TRBJ2-1; 12 nucleotides align to TRBD1. In germline, CDR1 is LNHDA, CDR2 SQIVND (reference sequence). The trim removed 3 bases at V and 9 bases at J, leaving 6 bases unmatched. The CDR3 has 15 amino acids. DNA of the CDR3: TGTGCCAGTAGTATGACCGGGACAGGGGGCGGTGAGCAGTTCTTC. This translates into CASSMTGTGGGEQFF.

This clonotype was found many times. The chain uses TRBV20-1 and TRBJ2-7; tentative D call: TRBD2 (5 bases). CDR1 and CDR2 from the germline V gene are DFQATT and SNEGSKA (reference sequence). The V end was cut by 0 bases, the J end by 11 bases, with 20 bases between. The CDR3 sequence is 14 residues long. CDR3: CSARDQTGIIKEYF. DNA for the CDR3: TGCAGTGCTAGAGACCAGACCGGGATAATCAAGGAGTACTTC.

This clonotype appeared a few times. The rearrangement links TRBV10-2 to TRBJ2-7; no firm D call. CDR3 size: 16 residues. Germline-derived CDR1 and CDR2 are WSHSY and SAAADI. V dropped 2 bases and J dropped 0 bases, with 14 bases sitting between them. The CDR3 region is CASSEPGSLSSYEQYF. CDR3 nucleotides: TGCGCCAGCAGTGAGCCGGGTTCCTTATCCTCCTACGAGCAGTACTTC.

This clonotype was seen many times. The chain uses TRBV20-1 and TRBJ2-1, with D tentatively TRBD1 (5 bases). Trimming took 3 bases from V and 6 from J, leaving 18 bases between them. CDR3 length: 15 residues. Germline loops: CDR1 DFQATT, CDR2 SNEGSKA (reference sequence). The CDR3 DNA reads TGCAGTGCTAGGAAGCAACAGGTGGTTCGCAATGAGCAGTTCTTC. This codes for CSARKQQVVRNEQFF.